These 17 T cell receptor beta chains were sequenced from one sample in a study of blood T cell repertoires in COVID-19. Clones were sequenced by immunoSEQ multiplex PCR, and TCRdb holds only the in-frame ones, with some missing. The sample lists more than 55,000 clones, roughly three quarters occurring once. The source material was peripheral blood. The receptors stem from a man in his fifties or sixties with acute or convalescent COVID-19.

J is TRBJ2-1 and V is TRBV18, with 8 bases identical to TRBD1. From germline, CDR1 is KGHSH and CDR2 LQKENI. The CDR3 sequence is 15 residues long. J gave up 5 bases and V 2 bases, and 5 bases lay outside the gene matches. In nucleotides, the CDR3 is TGTGCCAGCTCACCAAGGCAGGGGGCAAACAATGAGCAGTTCTTC. Its protein is CASSPRQGANNEQFF.

This clone appeared a single time. The V and J genes are TRBV30 and TRBJ2-5; 8 nucleotides align to TRBD2. The CDR3 totals 14 residues. V trimming: 4 bases; J trimming: 1 base; junction bases outside the gene matches: 5. Germline loops: CDR1 GTSNPN, CDR2 SVGIG (reference sequence). The CDR3 DNA reads as TGTGCCTGGAAAAGGGGACTAGGCCAAGAGACCCAGTACTTC. It codes for CAWKRGLGQETQYF.

The chain employs TRBV6-5 and TRBJ2-1; weak D call: TRBD1 (6 bases). This CDR3 has 13 amino acids. V lost 4 bases, J lost 9 bases, and 13 bases lay in between. CDR1 is MNHEY, CDR2 SVGAGI, per germline. CDR3 amino acids: CASSFTGSGEQFF. The CDR3, as DNA: TGTGCCAGCAGTTTCACAGGGAGCGGTGAGCAGTTCTTC.

The V gene is TRBV28, the J gene TRBJ1-2, with D perhaps matching TRBD1 (5 bases). This CDR3 is built from 14 residues. Per germline, CDR1 MDHEN and CDR2 SYDVKM. The V end lost 6 bases, the J end lost 3 bases, and 14 bases lay between the germline ends. This chain's CDR3 is CASRAGGGDYGYTF. CDR3 in DNA: TGTGCCAGCAGGGCTGGGGGAGGCGACTATGGCTACACCTTC.

This clone was recorded only once. The chain employs TRBV21-1 and TRBJ2-3; the D call of TRBD2 is as the table states it, not checked on the DNA. TRBV21-1 is shown as a pseudogene. The CDR3 has 16 amino acids. CDR3 in amino acids: CASSILGGPGTDTQYF. CDR3 in DNA: TGTGCCAGCAGCATTCTCGGGGGGCCGGGCACAGATACGCAGTATTTT.

V usage is TRBV5-1 and J usage is TRBJ2-7, with 10 bases aligning to TRBD1. After removal of 3 bases from V and 0 bases from J, the junction contained 3 bases not matched to a gene. CDR3 size: 15 residues. The V gene's germline CDR1 is SGHRS and CDR2 YFSETQ. The CDR3 protein is CASSWTGGSSYEQYF. The CDR3 DNA is TGCGCCAGCAGCTGGACAGGGGGGTCCTCCTACGAGCAGTACTTC.

The CDR3 loop reads CASSQTGITTQYF. The CDR3 DNA follows: TGTGCCAGCTCACAGACCGGGATTACGACCCAGTACTTC. The rearrangement joins TRBV18 to TRBJ2-5; tentatively, D is TRBD2 (5 bases). Per germline, CDR1 KGHSH and CDR2 LQKENI. V lost 4 bases and J lost 7, with 13 bases in between. The CDR3 spans 13 residues.

The J gene is TRBJ1-3, the V gene TRBV19; D possibly corresponds to TRBD1 (6 bases). Germline V gives CDR1 LNHDA, CDR2 SQIVND (reference sequence). The CDR3 totals 15 residues. The germline V and J ends were trimmed by 6 bases and 4 bases, with 16 bases remaining between them. The CDR3 region is CASRALGAGGNTIYF. CDR3 nucleotide sequence: TGTGCCAGTAGGGCCCTGGGGGCCGGAGGAAACACCATATATTTT.

The chain is built from TRBV5-1 and TRBJ1-2, with TRBD1 identical over 9 bases. The germline CDR1 and CDR2 sequences are SGHRS and YFSETQ. The CDR3 runs to 12 residues. The ends lost 10 bases at V and 8 bases at J; junction bases unmatched: 9. CDR3 DNA: TGCGCCTCGTCCCGGGACAGGGACGGCTACACCTTC. Its protein product is CASSRDRDGYTF.

This sequence joins TRBV11-2 and TRBJ1-1; D is unclear. The CDR3 is made up of 13 amino acids. V lost 3 bases to trimming and J lost 0 bases, with 5 bases between them. Germline-derived CDR1 and CDR2 are SGHAT and FQNNGV. CDR3 sequence: CASSLSLNTEAFF. The CDR3 bases are TGTGCCAGCAGCTTGAGCCTGAACACTGAAGCTTTCTTT.

This chain links TRBV14 with TRBJ1-6; no firm D call. The V gene's germline CDR1 is SGHDN and CDR2 FVKESK. Trimming stripped 5 bases from V and 4 bases from J, with 6 bases between. The length of the CDR3 is 13 residues. In nucleotides, the CDR3 is TGTGCCAGCAGCGATGAGTATAATTCACCCCTCCACTTT. As protein: CASSDEYNSPLHF.

With respect to this clone: A read error may produce the germline difference seen at one junction end. This chain links TRBV5-1 with TRBJ1-1; D may be TRBD1 (5 bases). Germline-derived CDR1 and CDR2 are SGHRS and YFSETQ. The CDR3 is made up of 12 amino acids. This CDR3 reads CASSFMGQVSHF. CDR3 coding DNA: TGCGCCAGCAGCTTTATGGGGCAAGTCTCCCACTTT. The variable domain in full, completed from reference TRBV5-1 and TRBJ1-1, reads KAGVTQTPRYLIKTRGQQVTLSCSPISGHRSVSWYQQTPGQGLQFLFEYFSETQRNKGNFPGRFSGRQFSNSRSEMNVSTLELGDSALYLCASSFMGQVSHFGQGTRLTVV.

The chain joins TRBV2 to TRBJ1-6; 10 bases align to TRBD1. Germline values: CDR1 SNHLY, CDR2 FYNNEI. This CDR3 contains 16 residues. Germline trimming cut 3 bases from V and 10 bases from J; bases unmatched to any gene: 9. The CDR3 is CASSDFGQGEDSPLHF. Written as DNA, the CDR3 is TGTGCCAGCAGTGATTTCGGACAGGGGGAGGACTCACCCCTCCACTTT.

The chain joins TRBV24-1 to TRBJ2-1, with 11 positions matching TRBD2. Germline V gene lookup returns CDR1 KGHDR and CDR2 SFDVKD. The CDR3 contains 16 residues. The ends lost 2 bases at V and 4 bases at J; junction bases unmatched: 3. For the CDR3, the DNA is TGTGCCACCAGTGATTCCCTAGCGGGGGGTTACAATGAGCAGTTCTTC. The encoded protein is CATSDSLAGGYNEQFF.

This chain connects TRBV2 to TRBJ1-1; possible D gene TRBD1, 6 bases. The CDR3 runs to 13 residues. Trimming shortened V by 5 bases and J by 5 bases, and 12 bases separated the two germline ends. Germline V CDR1 and CDR2: SNHLY, FYNNEI. CDR3 residues: CASSTGRRTEAFF. CDR3 sequence (DNA): TGTGCCAGCAGTACAGGGCGGCGTACTGAAGCTTTCTTT.

In this sample, this clone turned up a few times. V is TRBV6-2 or TRBV6-3 and J is TRBJ1-1; D is ambiguous. CDR1 and CDR2 from the germline V gene are MNHEY and SVGEGT. V lost 5 bases and J lost 0, with 10 bases in between. The CDR3 is 14 amino acids. CDR3 loop: CASSPSVMNTEAFF. DNA for the CDR3: TGTGCCAGCAGTCCCTCGGTAATGAACACTGAAGCTTTCTTT.

This chain connects TRBV4-1 to TRBJ2-3; D might be TRBD2 (7 bases). Germline V gene data show CDR1 as MGHRA and CDR2 as YSYEKL. Trimming pared 4 bases from V and 0 bases from J, leaving 17 bases between. This CDR3 is built from 17 residues. CDR3 region: CASSRGGQGRSTDTQYF. As DNA, the CDR3 is TGCGCCAGCAGCCGGGGGGGGCAGGGGCGTAGCACAGATACGCAGTATTTT.